These 3 T cell receptor beta chains share one sample of origin, sequenced in a study of shared clonotypes between healthy human individuals. Assay: immunoSEQ multiplex PCR; the TCRdb copy retains only in-frame clones and omits some. This table holds 2.3 million or so clones, just over 90% found once. Sequenced: naive CD4+ T cells from PBMCs. Subset described: CD45RA+ positively selected. The receptors originated from a man aged 18 to 30 in good health. Some clones in this sample may be carry-over from other donors' samples.

The rearrangement joins TRBV28 to TRBJ2-7, with 10 bases aligning to TRBD1. V shed 3 bases, J shed 1 base, and the junction held 6 bases outside the gene matches. CDR1 MDHEN and CDR2 SYDVKM come from the germline V gene. The CDR3 sequence is 16 residues long. CDR3 nucleotide sequence: TGTGCCAGCAGTTTGAGTTGGACAGGGGGGTCCTACGAGCAGTACTTC. Translated: CASSLSWTGGSYEQYF.

As concerns this clone: The sample has other DNA sequences that encode this CDR3 too. V gene TRBV5-1 combines with J gene TRBJ1-3, with TRBD1 as a possible D gene (5 bases). The length of the CDR3 is 15 residues. The V gene's germline CDR1 is SGHRS and CDR2 YFSETQ. The germline V and J ends were trimmed by 4 bases and 0 bases, with 11 bases remaining between them. The chain's CDR3 is CASSLDGGSGNTIYF. The CDR3 DNA reads as TGCGCCAGCAGCCTCGACGGGGGCTCTGGAAACACCATATATTTT.

The chain couples TRBV18 to TRBJ1-1, with 9 bases identical to TRBD1. The CDR3 runs to 16 residues. J gave up 4 bases and V 3 bases, and 9 bases lay outside the gene matches. Germline V gives CDR1 KGHSH, CDR2 LQKENI. CDR3 in DNA: TGTGCCAGCTCACCTGGGGCACAGGGGGCTATCACTGAAGCTTTCTTT. Protein sequence: CASSPGAQGAITEAFF.